This T cell receptor (beta chain) was documented in a study of blood T cell repertoires in COVID-19. Study-level information: Samples taken during acute and convalescent COVID-19 were collected in the United States, Italy and Spain. PBMCs, B-cell-depleted T cells, or T cells were the source of the cDNA or gDNA that made up the material.

In the source study's methods: Amplification with reference gene primers provided the estimates of nucleated cell counts. Repertoires were generated with immunoSEQ multiplex PCR, while TCRdb's copy carries only in-frame clones and drops some. That table supplies the V and J calls and clone size; D and trimming were determined from the DNA. In the table there are 110,000 or so clones, roughly 84% of which are singletons. This CDR3 region has 15 residues. Between the trimmed V and J ends, which lost 1 base and 1 base, there was a span of 10 bases. The germline V gene has CDR1 MNHEY and CDR2 SMNVEV (reference sequence).

This receptor was taken from a man aged 40-49 years with acute or convalescent COVID-19. The chain recombines TRBV27 with TRBJ1-1; D gene unclear. Sequencing was done on a sample of peripheral blood. This chain's CDR3 is CASSLYFGGNTEAFF. In DNA form, the CDR3 reads TGTGCCAGCAGTTTATATTTCGGAGGGAACACTGAAGCTTTCTTT.